These 9 T cell receptor beta chains were sequenced from one sample in a study of cytomegalovirus exposure and HLA in healthy donors. Using immunoSEQ multiplex PCR, the repertoire was profiled, and TCRdb retains in-frame clones only, with some absent. The sample contains almost 65,000 clones, roughly 90% of which appear only once. The sequenced sample consisted of PBMCs. These TCRs come from a woman younger than 30 in good health and CMV-seronegative.

This rearrangement joins TRBV2 to TRBJ2-7; 9 nucleotides align to TRBD2. Germline V gene data show CDR1 as SNHLY and CDR2 as FYNNEI. The CDR3 extends over 13 amino acids. After removal of 8 bases from V and 6 bases from J, the junction contained 8 bases not matched to a gene. The CDR3 loop reads CASEREDSFEQYF. Here the CDR3 DNA reads TGTGCCAGCGAGCGGGAGGACTCATTCGAGCAGTACTTC.

The chain links TRBV4-3 to TRBJ2-7; 8 bases fit TRBD1. Trimming at V came to 0 bases and at J to 5 bases, leaving 9 bases not matched to a gene. CDR3 length: 16 residues. The germline V gene has CDR1 LGHNA and CDR2 YSLEER. The CDR3 sequence: CASSQDGTGTGHEQYF. The DNA for the CDR3 is TGCGCCAGCAGCCAAGATGGGACCGGGACAGGACACGAGCAGTACTTC.

The V gene is TRBV7-2, the J gene TRBJ2-3; possibly TRBD2 for D (6 bases). The germline V gene has CDR1 SGHTA and CDR2 FQGNSA. There are 13 residues in the CDR3. V gave up 1 base and J gave up 4 bases, with 6 bases separating them. The CDR3 loop reads CASSLGGADTQYF. The CDR3 DNA follows: TGTGCCAGCAGCTTAGGGGGGGCAGATACGCAGTATTTT.

V gene TRBV2 combines with J gene TRBJ2-3; no definite D call. The CDR3 extends over 13 amino acids. Germline lookup yields CDR1 SNHLY and CDR2 FYNNEI. V lost 3 bases, J lost 4 bases, and 8 bases lay in between. The CDR3: CASSDRFADTQYF. The CDR3 DNA sequence: TGTGCCAGCAGTGACCGGTTCGCAGATACGCAGTATTTT.

V and J are TRBV6-5 and TRBJ1-6; TRBD1 aligns across 7 bases. Germline V gene lookup returns CDR1 MNHEY and CDR2 SVGAGI. V lost 5 bases to trimming and J lost 10 bases; unmatched junction nucleotides: 5. This CDR3 has 13 residues. The CDR3, as DNA: TGTGCCAGCAGTGACCTACAGGGGTCACCCCTCCACTTT. It translates to CASSDLQGSPLHF.

This sequence joins TRBV11-2 and TRBJ2-3; 12 positions agree with TRBD2. Losses at the gene ends were 2 bases for V and 6 bases for J; bases not matched to a gene: 12. Per germline, CDR1 SGHAT and CDR2 FQNNGV. The CDR3 has 18 amino acids. CDR3 region: CASSLTVLAGGPGDTQYF. The CDR3 bases are TGTGCCAGCAGCTTAACGGTCCTAGCGGGAGGGCCAGGGGATACGCAGTATTTT.

This clone was observed once. The chain employs TRBV11-2 and TRBJ1-5; D unclear. The CDR3 contains 12 residues. From germline, CDR1 is SGHAT and CDR2 FQNNGV. Trimming cost V 8 bases and J 4 bases, with 9 bases left between them. CDR3 protein: CASAQENQPQHF. The CDR3 nucleotides read TGTGCCAGCGCCCAGGAAAATCAGCCCCAGCATTTT.

The V gene is TRBV4-2, the J gene TRBJ2-1; D unclear. Germline loops: CDR1 LGHNA, CDR2 YNFKEQ. This CDR3 has 19 residues. The V gene lost 4 bases and the J gene lost 7 bases, with 29 bases spanning the gap. CDR3 nucleotide sequence: TGTGCCAGCAGCCGTGTCTCTCGTTCGACTTTCTCATCGGAAAATGAGCAGTTCTTC. This gives the protein CASSRVSRSTFSSENEQFF.

The chain carries TRBV5-1 and TRBJ1-2; 10 bases line up with TRBD1. CDR3 size: 14 residues. Germline V CDR1 and CDR2: SGHRS, YFSETQ. With 2 bases clipped from V and 4 bases from J, the junction kept 2 bases outside the gene matches. The CDR3 sequence is CASSLDRGLYGYTF. The CDR3 bases are TGCGCCAGCAGCTTAGACAGGGGGCTCTATGGCTACACCTTC.